Below, 16 T cell receptor beta chains from the same sample are listed, as sequenced in a study of T cells in Graves' hyperthyroidism and ophthalmopathy. RNA transcripts gave rise to amplified TCR beta CDR3 regions. First-round RT-PCR targeting the TCR CDR3 was performed with the HTBI primer set. TCRdb processed the multiplex PCR reads anew with MiXCR; each CDR3 protein has one entry. The table records fewer than 750,000 distinct CDR3 sequences, roughly 50% of them present only once. The source material was peripheral blood or thyroid tissue (not recorded which). The receptors come from a woman aged 18-35 years with Graves' hyperthyroidism.

This clonotype has at least ten counts. V gene TRBV28 combines with J gene TRBJ1-5; a weak D match, TRBD1 (5 bases). This CDR3 is built from 16 residues. The V end lost 7 bases, the J end lost 10 bases, and 26 bases lay between the germline ends. The germline V gene has CDR1 MDHEN and CDR2 SYDVKM. The CDR3 reads CASIPWQGRVMQPQHF. CDR3 coding DNA: TGTGCCAGCATCCCCTGGCAGGGCAGGGTTATGCAACCCCAGCATTTT.

This clonotype was recorded many times. V gene TRBV12-3 or TRBV12-4 combines with J gene TRBJ2-2, with D unresolved. Trimming pared 6 bases from V and 5 bases from J, leaving 4 bases between. This CDR3 is built from 11 residues. CDR3: CASSGTGELFF. The CDR3 nucleotides read TGTGCCAGCAGCGGGACCGGGGAGCTGTTTTTT.

The genes are TRBV7-8 and TRBJ2-5; 10 nucleotides match TRBD1. V dropped 5 bases and J dropped 9; count of bases not matched to a gene: 9. This CDR3 contains 14 residues. Germline V CDR1 and CDR2: SGHVS, FQNEAQ. The CDR3 nucleotides read TGTGCCAGCAGCCTAGGGGCCGGGACAGGGGCCCAGTACTTC. Its translation: CASSLGAGTGAQYF.

The gene calls are TRBV11-3 and TRBJ1-6; the match to TRBD1 covers 7 bases. Germline V gives CDR1 SGHNT, CDR2 YENEEA. J lost 10 bases, V lost 1 base, and 7 bases had no gene match. The CDR3 runs to 15 residues. The DNA for the CDR3 is TGTGCCAGCAGCTTAGGACAGGGAACAACCTCACCCCTCCACTTT. Translating gives CASSLGQGTTSPLHF.

A note on this clonotype: At one end the junction does not follow the germline gene, possibly because of a read error. The V gene is TRBV10-3, the J gene TRBJ2-7; 14 bases line up with TRBD2. This CDR3 has 17 amino acids. In germline, CDR1 is ENHRY, CDR2 SYGVKD. CDR3 DNA: TGTGCCAGCAGTGCTAGGGGGACTAGCGGGAGTTTTTACGAGCAGTACTTC. This translates into CASSARGTSGSFYEQYF.

J is TRBJ2-1 and V is TRBV15; 7 bases align to TRBD1. The CDR3 is 15 amino acids. CDR1 and CDR2 from the germline V gene are LNHNV and YYDKDF (reference sequence). The V gene end was trimmed by 5 bases and the J gene end by 5 bases; junction bases not matched to a gene: 9. DNA of the CDR3: TGTGCCACCAGCGGGGGCGAGGGGGCCAACAATGAGCAGTTCTTC. Translation: CATSGGEGANNEQFF.

This clonotype was detected only a few times. The chain carries TRBV20-1 and TRBJ1-2; D uncertain. V was clipped by 0 bases and J by 4 bases, with 12 bases between them. Germline loops: CDR1 DFQATT, CDR2 SNEGSKA (reference sequence). The length of the CDR3 is 14 residues. CDR3 sequence reads: CSARDWRNLYGYTF. CDR3 nucleotides: TGCAGTGCTAGAGATTGGCGGAATCTCTATGGCTACACCTTC.

This clonotype was seen many times. The CDR3 loop is CASSLQQGEKLFF. The CDR3 region has the DNA TGTGCCAGCAGTTTGCAACAGGGCGAAAAACTGTTTTTT. The gene calls are TRBV12-3 or TRBV12-4 and TRBJ1-4; D perhaps matches TRBD1 (6 bases). The V gene lost 3 bases and the J gene lost 8 bases, with 10 bases spanning the gap. The CDR3 has 13 amino acids.

This clonotype has a count of ten or more. The chain uses TRBV12-3 or TRBV12-4 and TRBJ2-3, with a tentative D call TRBD1 (6 bases). The CDR3 extends over 15 amino acids. V was shortened by 6 bases and J by 1 base, with 14 bases between the two germline ends. CDR3 DNA: TGTGCCAGCAGCAAGACAGGACCTCGCACAGATACGCAGTATTTT. Its protein product is CASSKTGPRTDTQYF.

The chain couples TRBV7-9 to TRBJ1-4; tentative D call: TRBD1 (5 bases). Looked up from germline, CDR1 is SEHNR and CDR2 is FQNEAQ (reference sequence). V shed 5 bases and J shed 5 bases, with 15 bases lying between them. The CDR3 totals 15 residues. The CDR3 DNA is TGTGCCAGCAGCCTAGAGGCGGGGCAGAATGAAAAACTGTTTTTT. Translating gives CASSLEAGQNEKLFF.

V usage is TRBV7-9 and J usage is TRBJ2-7, with 16 bases fitting TRBD2. CDR3 length: 18 amino acids. From germline, CDR1 is SEHNR and CDR2 FQNEAQ (reference sequence). V trimming: 6 bases; J trimming: 0 bases; junction bases outside the gene matches: 8. CDR3 loop: CASRGPGLAGGHSYEQYF. The DNA for the CDR3 is TGTGCCAGCAGGGGACCGGGACTAGCGGGAGGGCACTCCTACGAGCAGTACTTC.

The chain couples TRBV15 to TRBJ2-7; the D is unclear. The V end lost 0 bases, the J end lost 5 bases, and 11 bases lay between the germline ends. The CDR3 runs 14 residues. Germline V CDR1 and CDR2: LNHNV, YYDKDF (reference sequence). Here the CDR3 reads CATSRDAGNHEQYF. The CDR3, as DNA: TGTGCCACCAGCAGAGATGCAGGAAACCACGAGCAGTACTTC.

Remarks on this clonotype: The junction differs from germline at one of its ends, possibly a read error. The chain employs TRBV10-3 and TRBJ2-7; weak D call: TRBD1 (5 bases). The germline V gene encodes CDR1 ENHRY and CDR2 SYGVKD. The CDR3 has 15 residues. The CDR3 region has the DNA TGTGCCATCAGTGCCACTACCGCCACAGGATCCGAGCAGCACTTC. Its translation is CAISATTATGSEQHF.

The chain combines TRBV9 with TRBJ1-2, with TRBD1 as a possible D gene (6 bases). CDR1 and CDR2 (germline): SGDLS, YYNGEE. The CDR3 runs 13 residues. The ends were cut back, 0 bases at V and 8 bases at J, with 11 bases in the middle. CDR3 coding DNA: TGTGCCAGCAGCGTAGCAGGGGCGCAGGGCTACACCTTC. Protein: CASSVAGAQGYTF.

The chain employs TRBV2 and TRBJ1-1; D ambiguous. Germline CDR1 SNHLY, CDR2 FYNNEI. The V end lost 11 bases, the J end lost 0 bases, and 13 bases lay between the germline ends. The CDR3 length is 13 residues. In DNA form, the CDR3 reads TGTGCCGCTGAGGCACCCATGAACACTGAAGCTTTCTTT. Its protein product is CAAEAPMNTEAFF. Drawing the rest from reference TRBV2 and TRBJ1-1, the complete variable domain is EPEVTQTPSHQVTQMGQEVILRCVPISNHLYFYWYRQILGQKVEFLVSFYNNEISEKSEIFDDQFSVERPDGSNFTLKIRSTKLEDSAMYFCAAEAPMNTEAFFGQGTRLTVV.

This chain joins TRBV20-1 and TRBJ2-7; the match to TRBD2 covers 12 bases. CDR1 and CDR2 (germline): DFQATT, SNEGSKA (reference sequence). The CDR3 covers 16 residues. The CDR3 protein is CSGDRGLAGGSDEQYF. The CDR3 region has the DNA TGCAGCGGAGACAGGGGCCTAGCGGGAGGGTCCGACGAGCAGTACTTC.